Below are 24 T cell receptor beta chains sequenced from a single sample in a study of glioma-infiltrating T cells. Using RNA template, CDR3s of TCR alpha and beta were amplified with iRepertoire arm-PCR. TCRdb re-called the multiplex PCR reads through MiXCR, storing one row per CDR3 protein. The table shows approximately 110,000 distinct CDR3 sequences, with less than 30% occurring only once. The sequenced sample was glioma tissue, nonneoplastic brain tissue, or PBMCs (not recorded which). These receptors all come from a human donor with low-grade glioma or glioblastoma, undergoing nonglioma brain surgery, or in good health (not recorded which).

This clonotype was detected ten times or more. The chain has TRBV10-3 and TRBJ1-1, with D tentatively TRBD1 (5 bases). The germline CDR1 and CDR2 sequences are ENHRY and SYGVKD. V was cut by 7 bases and J by 0 bases, with 9 bases left in between. This CDR3 has 13 residues. The CDR3 reads CAIKGELNTEAFF. CDR3 bases: TGTGCCATCAAAGGGGAACTGAACACTGAAGCTTTCTTT.

About this clonotype itself: A junction end diverges from the germline sequence, so it may reflect a read error. V and J are TRBV9 and TRBJ1-2; 10 bases line up with TRBD1. This CDR3 spans 16 amino acids. CDR1 is SGDLS and CDR2 is YYNGEE in the germline V gene. This CDR3 is CASSALTGGSKYGYTF. Here the CDR3 DNA reads TGTGCCAGCAGCGCCTTGACAGGGGGCTCTAAATATGGCTACACCTTC.

In regard to this clonotype: A much larger clone differs from this one at a single base, so this may be a read error. This chain connects TRBV4-2 to TRBJ1-5, with D perhaps TRBD1 (6 bases). Germline V gives CDR1 LGHNA, CDR2 YNFKEQ. V was shortened by 0 bases and J by 5 bases, with 14 bases between the two germline ends. The CDR3 is 16 residues long. The DNA of the CDR3 is TGTGCCAGCAGCCAAGATTTGGGGGGGGGCCATCAGCCCCAGCATTTT. It encodes CASSQDLGGGHQPQHF.

This clonotype showed up many times. The chain links TRBV14 to TRBJ1-3; D uncertain. The CDR3 is 14 amino acids. The V end lost 3 bases, the J end lost 1 base, and 7 bases lay between the germline ends. The V gene's germline CDR1 is SGHDN and CDR2 FVKESK. The CDR3, as DNA: TGTGCCAGCAGCCAGTTGGGATCTGGAAACACCATATATTTT. Translation: CASSQLGSGNTIYF.

The sample holds many counts of this clonotype. V gene TRBV6-5 combines with J gene TRBJ2-2; D is perhaps TRBD2 (6 bases). Trimming cost V 0 bases and J 4 bases, with 12 bases left between them. Germline lookup yields CDR1 MNHEY and CDR2 SVGAGI. The CDR3 loop spans 16 amino acids. The CDR3 sequence: CASSYSGGPGTGELFF. In DNA, the CDR3 is TGTGCCAGCAGTTACTCGGGAGGTCCCGGCACCGGGGAGCTGTTTTTT.

V usage is TRBV29-1 and J usage is TRBJ2-3; TRBD2 matches 10 bases. V trimming: 5 bases; J trimming: 14 bases; junction bases outside the gene matches: 7. Germline V gene sequence: CDR1 SQVTM, CDR2 ANQGSEA. The CDR3 has 11 residues. CDR3 amino acids: CSVSTSGTGYF. Here the CDR3 DNA reads TGCAGCGTTTCAACTAGCGGGACGGGGTATTTT.

Comment on this clonotype: One end of the junction is discordant with germline, which a read error may explain. V and J are TRBV6-6 and TRBJ2-5; 8 bases agree with TRBD2. The CDR3 sequence is 17 residues long. CDR1 and CDR2 from the germline V gene are MNHNY and SVGAGI (reference sequence). The CDR3 DNA is TGTGCCAACAGTTACTCGAGGAGCGGGGGCACCGGGGATACCCAGTACTTC. This codes for CANSYSRSGGTGDTQYF.

This chain joins TRBV19 and TRBJ1-1; 8 nucleotides line up with TRBD1. This CDR3 contains 15 residues. V dropped 3 bases and J dropped 1; count of bases not matched to a gene: 4. Germline values: CDR1 LNHDA, CDR2 SQIVND (reference sequence). In DNA, the CDR3 is TGTGCCAGTAGTATTGACAGGGGCCAGAACACTGAAGCTTTCTTT. As protein: CASSIDRGQNTEAFF.

This clonotype was recorded many times. The chain links TRBV20-1 to TRBJ1-5, with 9 bases fitting TRBD1. Germline V gene lookup returns CDR1 DFQATT and CDR2 SNEGSKA (reference sequence). Losses at the gene ends were 6 bases for V and 3 bases for J; bases not matched to a gene: 18. The CDR3 extends over 18 amino acids. CDR3 bases: TGCAGTGCAACGAACGGGTGGACAGGGGCTGGAAACAATCAGCCCCAGCATTTT. As protein: CSATNGWTGAGNNQPQHF.

This clonotype occurred once. The junction shows a germline mismatch at one end, possibly a read error. The rearrangement uses TRBV6-6 and TRBJ1-2; possible D gene TRBD1, 5 bases. The CDR3 spans 16 residues. Germline V CDR1 and CDR2: MNHNY, SVGAGI (reference sequence). CDR3 amino acids: CGSLLEGSQGLYGYTF. Written as DNA, the CDR3 is TGTGGCAGCCTCTTGGAGGGTAGCCAGGGTCTGTATGGCTACACCTTC.

This clonotype showed up many times. CDR3 amino acids: CASSSRGTEAFF. As DNA, the CDR3 is TGTGCCAGCTCAAGTAGGGGCACTGAAGCTTTCTTT. The V gene is TRBV18, the J gene TRBJ1-1; D perhaps matches TRBD1 (5 bases). The CDR3 is 12 residues long. The V gene's germline CDR1 is KGHSH and CDR2 LQKENI. V lost 5 bases to trimming and J lost 4 bases, with 8 bases between them.

This clonotype showed up just a few times. The rearrangement uses TRBV5-5 and TRBJ2-3; TRBD1 might be the D (6 bases). V was shortened by 0 bases and J by 3 bases, with 8 bases between the two germline ends. The CDR3 consists of 14 residues. Germline V gives CDR1 SGHKS, CDR2 YYEKEE (reference sequence). The CDR3 DNA follows: TGTGCCAGCAGCTTGGTCACAGGGACAGATACGCAGTATTTT. Translating it yields CASSLVTGTDTQYF.

This clonotype was seen repeatedly, ten times or more. The V gene is TRBV5-4, the J gene TRBJ2-1; 9 nucleotides line up with TRBD1. Trimming took 7 bases from V and 7 from J; bases not matched to a gene: 9. This CDR3 contains 14 residues. Germline CDR1 is SGHNT and CDR2 is YYREEE (reference sequence). The CDR3 region has the DNA TGTGCCAGCCTGGACAGGGGCCCGGGAAATGAGCAGTTCTTC. Its protein product is CASLDRGPGNEQFF.

To note about this clonotype: This sequence may be a read error, since a much larger clone differs from it by one base. This chain connects TRBV5-1 to TRBJ2-5; D is uncertain. This CDR3 is built from 14 residues. The germline V gene has CDR1 SGHRS and CDR2 YFSETQ. The CDR3 bases are TGCGCCAGCAGCCGTAATACGATCCGAGAGACCCATTACTTC. It yields the protein CASSRNTIRETHYF.

The rearrangement joins TRBV29-1 to TRBJ2-2, with D possibly being TRBD2 (7 bases). V was pared by 3 bases and J by 4 bases, with 12 bases between. This CDR3 has 14 amino acids. Germline V gene sequence: CDR1 SQVTM, CDR2 ANQGSEA. CDR3 DNA sequence: TGCAGCGTTGATGAGGGGGGGTTCACCGGGGAGCTGTTTTTT. This translates into CSVDEGGFTGELFF.

Only one count was recorded for this clonotype. Given a much more abundant clone one base away, this may be a read error. The gene calls are TRBV5-1 and TRBJ2-3, with TRBD1 as a possible D gene (6 bases). The end of the DNA fits TRBJ1-5 better, so the J call may be wrong. The CDR3 extends over 13 amino acids. Germline values: CDR1 SGHRS, CDR2 YFSETQ. The CDR3, as DNA: TGCGCCAGCAGCTTGTCCCGACAGGTCACGCAGCATTTT. As protein: CASSLSRQVTQHF.

V is TRBV4-3 and J is TRBJ1-2; D may be TRBD1 (6 bases). This CDR3 spans 15 amino acids. Per germline, CDR1 LGHNA and CDR2 YSLEER. V lost 2 bases and J 0 bases, leaving 10 bases between the germline ends. The CDR3 here is CASSQTTGSNYGYTF. The CDR3 DNA follows: TGCGCCAGCAGCCAAACTACAGGGTCTAACTATGGCTACACCTTC.

The chain recombines TRBV7-2 with TRBJ2-7; maybe TRBD2 (6 bases). V shed 5 bases and J shed 11 bases, with 16 bases lying between them. The CDR3 is 12 amino acids. Germline V gives CDR1 SGHTA, CDR2 FQGNSA. Written as DNA, the CDR3 is TGTGCCAGCAGCCCCGGGACTCAAGAGGAGTACTTC. It codes for CASSPGTQEEYF. Full variable domain (missing parts from reference TRBV7-2 and TRBJ2-7): GAGVSQSPSNKVTEKGKDVELRCDPISGHTALYWYRQSLGQGLEFLIYFQGNSAPDKSGLPSDRFSAERTGGSVSTLTIQRTQQEDSAVYLCASSPGTQEEYFGPGTRLTVT.

A few counts support this clonotype. The CDR3 here is CAWSRLVPEQFF. The CDR3 DNA is TGTGCCTGGAGTCGACTAGTGCCTGAGCAGTTCTTC. The rearrangement links TRBV30 to TRBJ2-1; D possibly corresponds to TRBD2 (6 bases). The CDR3 loop spans 12 amino acids. Trimming removed 2 bases from V and 9 bases from J, with 11 bases in between. Per the germline V gene, CDR1 is GTSNPN and CDR2 is SVGIG (reference sequence).

Note on this clonotype: The germline gene is not matched at one end of the junction; a read error may be the cause. This chain joins TRBV4-1 and TRBJ2-5; TRBD2 is a possible D gene (6 bases). The V gene's germline CDR1 is MGHRA and CDR2 YSYEKL. This CDR3 has 13 residues. CDR3 sequence reads: CASSPGTRETQYF. CDR3 sequence (DNA): TGTGCCAGCAGCCCCGGGACTCGAGAGACCCAGTACTTC.

In its sample, this clonotype was seen many times. The J gene is TRBJ2-7, the V gene TRBV20-1; no clear D gene. The CDR3 totals 14 residues. CDR1 and CDR2 (germline): DFQATT, SNEGSKA (reference sequence). The V end was cut by 4 bases, the J end by 3 bases, with 16 bases between. CDR3 residues: CSAISTPSYYEQYF. For the CDR3, the DNA is TGCAGTGCTATCTCCACCCCCTCTTACTACGAGCAGTACTTC.

This sequence joins TRBV2 and TRBJ2-7, with D hard to call. This CDR3 is built from 12 residues. Germline V gene lookup returns CDR1 SNHLY and CDR2 FYNNEI. V was pared by 4 bases and J by 3 bases, with 7 bases between. This chain's CDR3 is CASSVDRYEQYF. The CDR3, as DNA: TGTGCCAGCAGTGTTGATCGCTACGAGCAGTACTTC.

About this clonotype: One end of the junction is discordant with germline, which a read error may explain. The rearrangement uses TRBV7-9 and TRBJ1-1, with D possibly matching TRBD1 (6 bases). This CDR3 comprises 15 residues. CDR1 SEHNR and CDR2 FQNEAQ come from the germline V gene (reference sequence). CDR3 amino acids: CASSLEGHMNTKAFF. CDR3 bases: TGTGCCAGCAGCTTAGAGGGACATATGAACACTAAAGCTTTCTTT.

This clonotype has ten or more counts. The chain couples TRBV7-2 to TRBJ2-7; D ambiguous. The CDR3 runs to 13 residues. Germline loops: CDR1 SGHTA, CDR2 FQGNSA. Trimming cost V 1 base and J 5 bases, with 9 bases left between them. This CDR3 is CASSLGQVDEQYF. Here the CDR3 DNA reads TGTGCCAGCAGCTTAGGGCAGGTGGACGAGCAGTACTTC. The whole variable domain, remainder taken from reference TRBV7-2 and TRBJ2-7, is GAGVSQSPSNKVTEKGKDVELRCDPISGHTALYWYRQSLGQGLEFLIYFQGNSAPDKSGLPSDRFSAERTGGSVSTLTIQRTQQEDSAVYLCASSLGQVDEQYFGPGTRLTVT.